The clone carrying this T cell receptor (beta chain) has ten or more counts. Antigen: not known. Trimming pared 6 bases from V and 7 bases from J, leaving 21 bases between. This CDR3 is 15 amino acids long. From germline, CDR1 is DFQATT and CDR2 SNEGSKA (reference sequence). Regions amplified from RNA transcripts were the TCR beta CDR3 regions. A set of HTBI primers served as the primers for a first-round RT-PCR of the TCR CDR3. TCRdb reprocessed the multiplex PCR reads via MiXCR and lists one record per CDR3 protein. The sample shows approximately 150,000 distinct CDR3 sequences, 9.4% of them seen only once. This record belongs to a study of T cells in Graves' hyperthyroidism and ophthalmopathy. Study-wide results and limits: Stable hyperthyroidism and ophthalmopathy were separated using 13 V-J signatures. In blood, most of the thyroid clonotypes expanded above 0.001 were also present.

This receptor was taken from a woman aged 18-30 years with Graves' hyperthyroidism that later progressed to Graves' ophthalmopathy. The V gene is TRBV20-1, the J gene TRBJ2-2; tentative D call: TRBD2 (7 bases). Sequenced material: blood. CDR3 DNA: TGCAGTGCACGCGGTGGGGGGGCAATAGTCGGGGAGCTGTTTTTT. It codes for CSARGGGAIVGELFF.